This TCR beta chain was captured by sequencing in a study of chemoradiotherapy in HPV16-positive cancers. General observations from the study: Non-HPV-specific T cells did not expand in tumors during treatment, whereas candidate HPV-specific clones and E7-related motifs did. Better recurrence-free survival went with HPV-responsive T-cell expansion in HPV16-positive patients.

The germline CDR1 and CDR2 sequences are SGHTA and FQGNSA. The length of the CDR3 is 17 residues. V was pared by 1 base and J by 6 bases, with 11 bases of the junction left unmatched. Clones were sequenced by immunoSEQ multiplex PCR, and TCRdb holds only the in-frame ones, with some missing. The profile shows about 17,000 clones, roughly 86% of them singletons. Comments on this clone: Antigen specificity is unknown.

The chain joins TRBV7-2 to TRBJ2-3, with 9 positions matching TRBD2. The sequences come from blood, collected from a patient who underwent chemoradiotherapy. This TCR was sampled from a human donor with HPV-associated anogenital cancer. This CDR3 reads CASSLGAAGGGADTQYF. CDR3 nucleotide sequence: TGTGCCAGCAGCTTAGGAGCCGCTGGCGGGGGGGCGGATACGCAGTATTTT.